A single sample gave rise to the 29 T cell receptor beta chains below, sequenced in a study of blood T cell repertoires in COVID-19. Method: immunoSEQ multiplex PCR; TCRdb's copy keeps in-frame clones and lacks some. The sample records about 160,000 clones, around 92% being singletons. Specimen: peripheral blood. The receptors originated from a man younger than 45 with COVID-19, enrolled during active disease.

V gene TRBV6-1 combines with J gene TRBJ1-5; TRBD1 matches at 7 bases. CDR1 MNHNS and CDR2 SASEGT come from the germline V gene. The V gene end was trimmed by 1 base and the J gene end by 3 bases; junction bases not matched to a gene: 9. The CDR3 length is 17 residues. CDR3 sequence: CASSEDPGGPINQPQHF. As DNA, the CDR3 is TGTGCCAGCAGTGAAGACCCAGGGGGGCCAATCAATCAGCCCCAGCATTTT.

The rearrangement uses TRBV24-1 and TRBJ2-7; 7 positions match TRBD1. V shed 5 bases, J shed 3 bases, and the junction held 3 bases outside the gene matches. Germline V lookup: CDR1 KGHDR, CDR2 SFDVKD. The CDR3 is 13 residues long. The CDR3 region is CATSGPGGYEQYF. As DNA, the CDR3 is TGTGCCACCAGTGGACCAGGGGGCTACGAGCAGTACTTC.

Of note for this clone: This same CDR3 is encoded by further DNA sequences in the sample. The rearrangement joins TRBV4-2 to TRBJ1-3, with D maybe TRBD1 (5 bases). Germline CDR1 LGHNA, CDR2 YNFKEQ. Trimming shortened V by 0 bases and J by 4 bases, and 13 bases separated the two germline ends. This CDR3 region has 16 residues. Written as DNA, the CDR3 is TGTGCCAGCAGCCAAGAAGCGACAGTGGGGGGAAACACCATATATTTT. Amino acids: CASSQEATVGGNTIYF.

This clone was seen a handful of times. CDR3 DNA sequence: TGTGCCAGCAGTTCCACTCCCGGGACAGGGCAAGAGACCCAGTACTTC. This sequence encodes CASSSTPGTGQETQYF. The chain links TRBV27 to TRBJ2-5; 9 nucleotides agree with TRBD1. Germline V gene data show CDR1 as MNHEY and CDR2 as SMNVEV (reference sequence). The CDR3 consists of 16 residues. J gave up 2 bases and V 4 bases, and 8 bases lay outside the gene matches.

The genes are TRBV7-9 and TRBJ1-5; D might be TRBD1 (6 bases). The CDR3 length is 13 residues. Per germline, CDR1 SEHNR and CDR2 FQNEAQ (reference sequence). The V gene lost 5 bases and the J gene lost 6 bases, with 11 bases spanning the gap. The CDR3 DNA reads as TGTGCCAGCAGCCCACAGGGATCTCAGCCCCAGCATTTT. Residues: CASSPQGSQPQHF. The variable domain in full, completed from reference TRBV7-9 and TRBJ1-5, reads DTGVSQNPRHKITKRGQNVTFRCDPISEHNRLYWYRQTLGQGPEFLTYFQNEAQLEKSRLLSDRFSAERPKGSFSTLEIQRTEQGDSAMYLCASSPQGSQPQHFGDGTRLSIL.

The chain recombines TRBV28 with TRBJ1-2; the match to TRBD1 covers 9 bases. The CDR3 runs 15 residues. Trimming cost V 5 bases and J 3 bases; bases outside gene matches: 7. Germline CDR1 MDHEN, CDR2 SYDVKM. The CDR3 DNA follows: TGTGCCAGCAGTCCCGGGACAGGGTCCGACTATGGCTACACCTTC. Protein: CASSPGTGSDYGYTF.

The gene calls are TRBV28 and TRBJ2-5; 7 bases agree with TRBD1. CDR1 and CDR2 (germline): MDHEN, SYDVKM. CDR3 length: 18 residues. The J segment lost 5 bases and the V segment lost 1 base, leaving 16 bases of the junction unmatched. The CDR3 bases are TGTGCCAGCAGTTTATTTGCCGGTGACAGGGTTGTGGGGGAGACCCAGTACTTC. Translated, it gives CASSLFAGDRVVGETQYF.

This chain connects TRBV7-3 to TRBJ2-5, with 8 nucleotides matching TRBD2. With V trimmed by 5 bases and J by 5 bases, 10 bases remained unmatched. CDR3 length: 15 amino acids. CDR1 and CDR2 from the germline V gene are SGHTA and FQGTGA. The CDR3 DNA reads as TGTGCCAGCAGCGTTTTTCGCGGGGGGATTGAGACCCAGTACTTC. Translation: CASSVFRGGIETQYF. The whole variable domain, remainder taken from reference TRBV7-3 and TRBJ2-5, is GAGVSQTPSNKVTEKGKYVELRCDPISGHTALYWYRQSLGQGPEFLIYFQGTGAADDSGLPNDRFFAVRPEGSVSTLKIQRTERGDSAVYLCASSVFRGGIETQYFGPGTRLLVL.

J is TRBJ2-7 and V is TRBV13; maybe TRBD2 (5 bases). Between the trimmed V and J ends, which lost 1 base and 6 bases, there was a span of 7 bases. CDR1 is PRHDT, CDR2 FYEKMQ, per germline (reference sequence). This CDR3 contains 12 residues. The CDR3 coding sequence is TGTGCCAGCAGCTTAGTCCGGGGCGAGCAGTACTTC. Protein sequence: CASSLVRGEQYF.

DNA for the CDR3: TGTGCCAGCAGCTACGCCCTGACTAGTACCGGGGAGCTGTTTTTT. This sequence encodes CASSYALTSTGELFF. The V call is TRBV11-2, the J call TRBJ2-2, with D perhaps matching TRBD2 (6 bases). CDR1 is SGHAT and CDR2 is FQNNGV in the germline V gene. The CDR3 consists of 15 residues. Trimming took off 4 bases at V and 5 bases at J, with 14 bases between the two ends.

V usage is TRBV4-1 and J usage is TRBJ2-5; D possibly corresponds to TRBD1 (5 bases). Trimming cost V 0 bases and J 4 bases, with 15 bases left between them. This CDR3 contains 16 residues. CDR1 is MGHRA, CDR2 YSYEKL, per germline. CDR3 in DNA: TGCGCCAGCAGCCAAGATGCGGACAACCTCCGAGAGACCCAGTACTTC. It is translated as CASSQDADNLRETQYF.

The chain combines TRBV29-1 with TRBJ2-2; 7 positions match TRBD2. CDR1 and CDR2 (germline): SQVTM, ANQGSEA. The CDR3 has 17 amino acids. V gave up 1 base and J gave up 5 bases; unmatched junction bases: 13. CDR3 nucleotide sequence: TGCAGCGTTGAAGGAGGGGAGGGAGGCGCCGGGACCGGGGAGCTGTTTTTT. Translation: CSVEGGEGGAGTGELFF.

V usage is TRBV28 and J usage is TRBJ1-2; D is perhaps TRBD1 (5 bases). The CDR3 has 14 residues. Trimming removed 7 bases at V and 3 bases at J, with 15 bases between. The germline gives CDR1 MDHEN, CDR2 SYDVKM. As DNA, the CDR3 is TGTGCCAGCAAGCAGCGGTCGGGGGACTATGGCTACACCTTC. Protein sequence: CASKQRSGDYGYTF.

This clone was observed once. V usage is TRBV2 and J usage is TRBJ1-4, with 11 bases aligning to TRBD1. The CDR3 extends over 14 amino acids. Trimming at V came to 4 bases and at J to 8 bases, leaving 3 bases not matched to a gene. Germline CDR1 and CDR2: SNHLY and FYNNEI. CDR3 protein: CASSVDRGQEKLFF. As DNA, the CDR3 is TGTGCCAGCAGTGTGGACAGGGGGCAAGAAAAACTGTTTTTT.

The rearrangement uses TRBV27 and TRBJ2-7; D possibly corresponds to TRBD2 (6 bases). Per germline, CDR1 MNHEY and CDR2 SMNVEV (reference sequence). CDR3 length equals 15 residues. V shed 8 bases and J shed 0 bases, with 17 bases lying between them. CDR3 region: CASRHAERVSYEQYF. CDR3 bases: TGTGCCAGCCGACATGCCGAGCGGGTCTCCTACGAGCAGTACTTC.

This chain links TRBV24-1 with TRBJ2-7; 12 bases agree with TRBD1. CDR1 is KGHDR, CDR2 SFDVKD, per germline. The CDR3 runs 18 residues. Trimming cost V 4 bases and J 4 bases; bases outside gene matches: 13. CDR3 in amino acids: CATSDTGTGGFGPYEQYF. The CDR3 DNA is TGTGCCACCAGTGACACCGGGACAGGGGGCTTCGGACCTTACGAGCAGTACTTC.

The CDR3: CASSPRLAGYEQYF. The CDR3 nucleotides read TGTGCCAGCAGTCCCCGACTAGCGGGGTACGAGCAGTACTTC. The V call is TRBV28, the J call TRBJ2-7, with 11 bases lining up with TRBD2. This CDR3 contains 14 residues. In germline, CDR1 is MDHEN, CDR2 SYDVKM. With V trimmed by 5 bases and J by 4 bases, 4 bases remained unmatched.

The chain couples TRBV7-2 to TRBJ1-3; no reliable D call. From germline, CDR1 is SGHTA and CDR2 FQGNSA. Trimming took 7 bases from V and 3 from J, leaving 10 bases between them. The CDR3 extends over 13 amino acids. The CDR3 DNA reads as TGTGCCAGCACCCCGCGCGGTGGAAACACCATATATTTT. This translates into CASTPRGGNTIYF.

V gene TRBV25-1 combines with J gene TRBJ2-5; TRBD1 matches 8 bases. Germline-derived CDR1 and CDR2 are MGHDK and SYGVNS. This CDR3 has 14 amino acids. V trimming: 7 bases; J trimming: 5 bases; junction bases outside the gene matches: 9. The CDR3 DNA reads TGTGCCAGCACCAATACAGGGGGTGGGGAGACCCAGTACTTC. Translated, it gives CASTNTGGGETQYF. The whole variable domain, filled in from reference TRBV25-1 and TRBJ2-5, reads EADIYQTPRYLVIGTGKKITLECSQTMGHDKMYWYQQDPGMELHLIHYSYGVNSTEKGDLSSESTVSRIRTEHFPLTLESARPSHTSQYLCASTNTGGGETQYFGPGTRLLVL.

J is TRBJ1-5 and V is TRBV5-4, with a weak D call TRBD1 (6 bases). Germline CDR1 SGHNT, CDR2 YYREEE (reference sequence). The V gene lost 4 bases and the J gene lost 7 bases, with 15 bases spanning the gap. The CDR3 extends over 14 amino acids. The CDR3 DNA reads as TGTGCCAGCAGCCGGGGGGCCACCGGGCAGCCCCAGCATTTT. Translated, it gives CASSRGATGQPQHF.

The DNA for the CDR3 is TGCGCCAGCAGCTTGGTACAGGGGACCTCCTACGAGCAGTACTTC. Translation: CASSLVQGTSYEQYF. The rearrangement joins TRBV5-1 to TRBJ2-7; 7 bases align to TRBD1. Germline V CDR1 and CDR2: SGHRS, YFSETQ. The CDR3 runs to 15 residues. V shed 0 bases and J 0 bases; nucleotides not matched to a gene: 3.

The chain uses TRBV11-3 and TRBJ2-5; 8 bases map to TRBD2. This CDR3 contains 15 residues. V trimming: 5 bases; J trimming: 1 base; junction bases outside the gene matches: 6. Germline CDR1 and CDR2: SGHNT and YENEEA. In DNA form, the CDR3 reads TGTGCCAGCAGCCCAGGCGGGGGGCCCCAAGAGACCCAGTACTTC. The encoded protein is CASSPGGGPQETQYF.

The V and J genes are TRBV5-4 and TRBJ2-2; D may be TRBD2 (5 bases). This CDR3 spans 14 amino acids. The germline V and J ends were trimmed by 4 bases and 7 bases, with 14 bases remaining between them. Germline CDR1 is SGHNT and CDR2 is YYREEE (reference sequence). The CDR3 reads CASSLRLAGGELFF. CDR3 DNA sequence: TGTGCCAGCAGCCTAAGATTGGCGGGCGGGGAGCTGTTTTTT.

The V call is TRBV4-1, the J call TRBJ1-1, with D maybe TRBD1 (6 bases). The CDR3 extends over 19 amino acids. CDR1 is MGHRA, CDR2 YSYEKL, per germline. Trimming removed 0 bases at V and 5 bases at J, with 25 bases between. This chain's CDR3 is CASSQDFGGGAGRGTEAFF. The CDR3 DNA reads as TGCGCCAGCAGCCAAGATTTTGGGGGGGGCGCGGGAAGGGGTACTGAAGCTTTCTTT.

This chain connects TRBV5-6 to TRBJ1-6; D might be TRBD1 (5 bases). V lost 3 bases and J lost 4, with 11 bases in between. The CDR3 has 15 amino acids. CDR1 is SGHDT, CDR2 YYEEEE, per germline. The CDR3 DNA is TGTGCCAGCAGCTGGGGGGGACTGTATAATTCACCCCTCCACTTT. Translating it yields CASSWGGLYNSPLHF.

V gene TRBV7-8 combines with J gene TRBJ1-1; the D is unclear. V was shortened by 0 bases and J by 3 bases, with 8 bases between the two germline ends. In germline, CDR1 is SGHVS, CDR2 FQNEAQ. The CDR3 has 14 residues. CDR3 nucleotide sequence: TGTGCCAGCAGCTTAGCCCCGTTTCACACTGAAGCTTTCTTT. Translating it yields CASSLAPFHTEAFF.

The rearrangement joins TRBV28 to TRBJ2-1; 8 nucleotides agree with TRBD2. Germline-derived CDR1 and CDR2 are MDHEN and SYDVKM. J gave up 4 bases and V 5 bases, and 7 bases lay outside the gene matches. The length of the CDR3 is 15 residues. The DNA for the CDR3 is TGTGCCAGCAGTCCGCTAGCGGGTGGGTACAATGAGCAGTTCTTC. The encoded protein is CASSPLAGGYNEQFF.

This clone appeared a few times. V gene TRBV12-3 or TRBV12-4 combines with J gene TRBJ1-2; D uncertain. Trimming pared 3 bases from V and 3 bases from J, leaving 5 bases between. The CDR3 has 12 residues. The CDR3 is CASSFYYYGYTF. The DNA of the CDR3 is TGTGCCAGCAGTTTCTATTACTATGGCTACACCTTC.

The chain carries TRBV24-1 and TRBJ2-1; the match to TRBD2 covers 13 bases. Germline CDR1 and CDR2: KGHDR and SFDVKD. The CDR3 contains 21 residues. V shed 4 bases, J shed 4 bases, and the junction held 18 bases outside the gene matches. The CDR3 DNA sequence: TGTGCCACCAGTGACCCTACCTCCTTCGGCACGACTAGCGGGGGGTACAATGAGCAGTTCTTC. This encodes CATSDPTSFGTTSGGYNEQFF.